Presented here are 5 T cell receptor beta chains from one specimen sequenced in a study of patients with pleural tuberculosis. TCRdb reprocessed the reads via MiXCR and lists one record per CDR3 protein. Of approximately 50,000 distinct CDR3 sequences in the sample, 6% to 9.5% were seen once. The source is a human donor with pleural tuberculosis.

Many counts were recorded for this clonotype. V is TRBV11-2 and J is TRBJ2-4; D is unresolved. The CDR3 has 13 residues. CDR1 is SGHAT, CDR2 FQNNGV, per germline. V was cut by 4 bases and J by 1 base, with 5 bases left in between. This CDR3 reads CASSSGAKNIQYF. The DNA for the CDR3 is TGTGCCAGCAGCTCCGGGGCCAAAAACATTCAGTACTTC.

This sequence joins TRBV12-3 or TRBV12-4 and TRBJ1-1, with D possibly matching TRBD1 (5 bases). The V end was cut by 8 bases, the J end by 4 bases, with 14 bases between. CDR3 length: 13 residues. The CDR3 is CASGSAGPTEAFF. The DNA for the CDR3 is TGTGCCAGCGGATCCGCAGGGCCCACTGAAGCTTTCTTT.

This clonotype was recorded many times. The CDR3 loop is CASSRTGLTDTQYF. Written as DNA, the CDR3 is TGTGCCAGCAGCCGAACAGGGCTCACAGATACGCAGTATTTT. The chain couples TRBV11-2 to TRBJ2-3; possibly TRBD1 for D (6 bases). The germline gives CDR1 SGHAT, CDR2 FQNNGV. V lost 5 bases and J lost 2, with 11 bases in between. The CDR3 covers 14 residues. The full variable domain, rest sourced from reference TRBV11-2 and TRBJ2-3, is EAGVAQSPRYKIIEKRQSVAFWCNPISGHATLYWYQQILGQGPKLLIQFQNNGVVDDSQLPKDRFSAERLKGVDSTLKIQPAKLEDSAVYLCASSRTGLTDTQYFGPGTRLTVL.

This clonotype was counted ten times or more. This chain joins TRBV6-1 and TRBJ2-5; D unresolved. This CDR3 is 11 amino acids long. Between the trimmed V and J ends, which lost 6 bases and 5 bases, there was a span of 7 bases. Germline lookup yields CDR1 MNHNS and CDR2 SASEGT. DNA for the CDR3: TGTGCCAGCAGCCACCTGGAGACCCAGTACTTC. As protein: CASSHLETQYF.

This clonotype occurred many times. The gene calls are TRBV28 and TRBJ1-5; 7 nucleotides align to TRBD1. Germline V gene lookup returns CDR1 MDHEN and CDR2 SYDVKM. The CDR3 is 15 amino acids. J was trimmed by 2 bases and V by 4 bases; bases with no gene match: 5. The CDR3 nucleotides are TGTGCCAGCAGTTCTTCCACAGGGGGCAATCAGCCCCAGCATTTT. The encoded protein is CASSSSTGGNQPQHF.